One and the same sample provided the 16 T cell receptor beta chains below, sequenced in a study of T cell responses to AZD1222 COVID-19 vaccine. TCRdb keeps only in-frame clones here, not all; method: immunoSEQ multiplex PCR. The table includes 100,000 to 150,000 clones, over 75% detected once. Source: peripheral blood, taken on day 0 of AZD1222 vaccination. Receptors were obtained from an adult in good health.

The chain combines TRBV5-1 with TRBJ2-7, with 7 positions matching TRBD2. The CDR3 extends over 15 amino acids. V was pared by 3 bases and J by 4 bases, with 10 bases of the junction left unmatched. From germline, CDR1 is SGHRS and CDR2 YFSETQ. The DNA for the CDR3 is TGCGCCAGCAGCTGGGGAGGGGCGGGGGAGTACGAGCAGTACTTC. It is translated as CASSWGGAGEYEQYF.

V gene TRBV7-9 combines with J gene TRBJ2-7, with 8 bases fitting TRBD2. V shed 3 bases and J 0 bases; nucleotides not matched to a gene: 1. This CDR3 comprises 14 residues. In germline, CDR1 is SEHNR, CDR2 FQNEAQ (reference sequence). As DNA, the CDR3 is TGTGCCAGCAGCTTGGCGGGAGGCTCCTACGAGCAGTACTTC. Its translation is CASSLAGGSYEQYF. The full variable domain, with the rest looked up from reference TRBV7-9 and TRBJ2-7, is DTGVSQNPRHKITKRGQNVTFRCDPISEHNRLYWYRQTLGQGPEFLTYFQNEAQLEKSRLLSDRFSAERPKGSFSTLEIQRTEQGDSAMYLCASSLAGGSYEQYFGPGTRLTVT.

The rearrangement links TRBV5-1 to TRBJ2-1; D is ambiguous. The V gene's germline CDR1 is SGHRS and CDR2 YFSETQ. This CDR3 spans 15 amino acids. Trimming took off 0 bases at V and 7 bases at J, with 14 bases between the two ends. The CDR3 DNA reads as TGCGCCAGCAGCTTGGGTACAGATAGAGGTAATGAGCAGTTCTTC. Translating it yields CASSLGTDRGNEQFF.

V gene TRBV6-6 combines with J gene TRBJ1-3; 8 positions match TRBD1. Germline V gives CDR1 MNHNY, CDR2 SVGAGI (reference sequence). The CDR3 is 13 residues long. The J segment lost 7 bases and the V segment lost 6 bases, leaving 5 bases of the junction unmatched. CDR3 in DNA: TGTGCCAGCAGGACAGGGGAGGAGAACACCATATATTTT. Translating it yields CASRTGEENTIYF.

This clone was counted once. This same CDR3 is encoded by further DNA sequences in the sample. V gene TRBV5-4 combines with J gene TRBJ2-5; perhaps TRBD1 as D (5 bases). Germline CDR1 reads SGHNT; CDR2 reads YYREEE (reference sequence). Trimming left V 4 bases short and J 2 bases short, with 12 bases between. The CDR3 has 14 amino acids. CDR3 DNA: TGTGCCAGCAGCCGAGGACAAGTACAAGAGACCCAGTACTTC. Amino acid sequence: CASSRGQVQETQYF.

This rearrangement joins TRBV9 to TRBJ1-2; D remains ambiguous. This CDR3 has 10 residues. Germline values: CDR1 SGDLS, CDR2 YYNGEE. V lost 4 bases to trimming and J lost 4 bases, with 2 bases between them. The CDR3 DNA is TGTGCCAGCAGCCTCTATGGCTACACCTTC. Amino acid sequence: CASSLYGYTF.

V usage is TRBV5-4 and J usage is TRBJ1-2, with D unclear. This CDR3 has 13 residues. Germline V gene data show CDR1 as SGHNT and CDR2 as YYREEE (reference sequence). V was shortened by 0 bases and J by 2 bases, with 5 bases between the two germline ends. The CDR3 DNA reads TGTGCCAGCAGCTTGGCCCACAACTATGGCTACACCTTC. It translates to CASSLAHNYGYTF.

CDR3 DNA sequence: TGCGCCAGCAGTGAGTCCGGGATGTTTGAAAAACTGTTTTTT. It encodes CASSESGMFEKLFF. This chain connects TRBV10-1 to TRBJ1-4, with D uncertain. Looked up from germline, CDR1 is WNHNN and CDR2 is SYGVQD (reference sequence). The CDR3 sequence is 14 residues long. The ends were cut back, 0 bases at V and 7 bases at J, with 9 bases in the middle.

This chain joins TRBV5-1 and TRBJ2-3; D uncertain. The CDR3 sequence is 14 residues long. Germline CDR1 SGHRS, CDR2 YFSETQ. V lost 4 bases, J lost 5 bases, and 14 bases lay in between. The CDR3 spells CASSTGPGLDTQYF. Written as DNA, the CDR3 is TGCGCCAGCAGCACCGGACCCGGCCTAGATACGCAGTATTTT.

CDR3 nucleotides: TGTGCCTCTGGAGGTCGCACAGATACGCAGTATTTT. The encoded protein is CASGGRTDTQYF. The chain employs TRBV3-1 (or the pseudogene TRBV3-2) and TRBJ2-3; D may be TRBD2 (5 bases). The V and J ends lost 11 bases and 1 base respectively, with 10 bases between them. The CDR3 runs to 12 residues. Germline CDR1 LGHDT, CDR2 YNNKEL (reference sequence).

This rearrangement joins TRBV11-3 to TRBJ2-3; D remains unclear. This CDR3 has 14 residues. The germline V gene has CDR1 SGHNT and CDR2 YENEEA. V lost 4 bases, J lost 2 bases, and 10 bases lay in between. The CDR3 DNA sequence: TGTGCCAGCAGCTACGACGGTAACACAGATACGCAGTATTTT. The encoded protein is CASSYDGNTDTQYF.

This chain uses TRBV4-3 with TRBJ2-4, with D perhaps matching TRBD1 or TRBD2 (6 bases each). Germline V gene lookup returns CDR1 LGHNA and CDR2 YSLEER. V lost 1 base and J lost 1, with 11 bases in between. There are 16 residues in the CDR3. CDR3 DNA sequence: TGCGCCAGCAGCCAAGTCCAGGGGAGGGCCAAAAACATTCAGTACTTC. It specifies CASSQVQGRAKNIQYF.

CDR3 loop: CASSRDREGTEAFF. CDR3 DNA: TGTGCCAGCAGTAGGGACAGGGAGGGCACTGAAGCTTTCTTT. V and J are TRBV6-5 and TRBJ1-1; 9 positions match TRBD1. The CDR3 has 14 amino acids. V was clipped by 5 bases and J by 4 bases; unmatched bases: 5. Germline assignment: CDR1 MNHEY and CDR2 SVGAGI.

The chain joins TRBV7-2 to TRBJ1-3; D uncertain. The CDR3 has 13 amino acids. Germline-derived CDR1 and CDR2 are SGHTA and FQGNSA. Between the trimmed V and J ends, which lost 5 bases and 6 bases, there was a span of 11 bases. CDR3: CASSPPGKNTIYF. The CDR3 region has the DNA TGTGCCAGCAGCCCCCCCGGAAAAAACACCATATATTTT.

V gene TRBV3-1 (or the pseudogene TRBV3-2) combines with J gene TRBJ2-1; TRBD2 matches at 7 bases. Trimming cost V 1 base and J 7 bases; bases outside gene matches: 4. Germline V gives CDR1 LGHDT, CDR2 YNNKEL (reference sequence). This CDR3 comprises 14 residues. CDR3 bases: TGTGCCAGCAGCCAAGTTGGGGGGGGGAATGAGCAGTTCTTC. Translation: CASSQVGGGNEQFF.

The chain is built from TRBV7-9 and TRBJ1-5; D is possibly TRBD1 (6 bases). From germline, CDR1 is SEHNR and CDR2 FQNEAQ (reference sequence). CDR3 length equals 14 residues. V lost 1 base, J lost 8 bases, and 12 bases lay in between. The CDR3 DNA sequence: TGTGCCAGCAGCTTAGGGGCAGGGGAGGAGCCCCAGCATTTT. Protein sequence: CASSLGAGEEPQHF.